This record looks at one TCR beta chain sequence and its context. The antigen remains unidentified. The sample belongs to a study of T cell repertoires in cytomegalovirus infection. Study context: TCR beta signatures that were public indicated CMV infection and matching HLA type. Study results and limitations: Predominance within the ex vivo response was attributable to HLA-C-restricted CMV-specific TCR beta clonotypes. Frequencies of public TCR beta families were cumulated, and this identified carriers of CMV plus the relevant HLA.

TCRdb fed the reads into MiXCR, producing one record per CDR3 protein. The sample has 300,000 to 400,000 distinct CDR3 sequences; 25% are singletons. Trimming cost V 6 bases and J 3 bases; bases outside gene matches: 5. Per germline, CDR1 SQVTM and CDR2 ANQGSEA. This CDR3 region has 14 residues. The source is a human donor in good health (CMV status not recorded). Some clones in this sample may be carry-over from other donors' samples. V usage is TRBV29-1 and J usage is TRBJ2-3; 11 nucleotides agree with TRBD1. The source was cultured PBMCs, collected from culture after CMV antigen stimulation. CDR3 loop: CSVGRDRGTDTQYF. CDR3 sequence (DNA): TGCAGCGTGGGCCGGGACAGGGGGACAGATACGCAGTATTTT.